This T cell receptor (beta chain) derives from a study of beta chain features in type 1 diabetes. Germline assignment: CDR1 SEHNR and CDR2 FQNEAQ (reference sequence). This CDR3 is 14 amino acids long. V shed 5 bases and J 7 bases; nucleotides not matched to a gene: 5. Sequenced material consisted of expressed TCRB transcripts (all of the isolated RNA was reverse transcribed). Sequencing used immunoSEQ multiplex PCR; TCRdb keeps in-frame clones, though not all of them. Altogether about 350,000 clones are present, roughly 21% being singletons, with the ten largest covering 0.044%. Regarding the study as a whole: The VDJ junctions of type 1 diabetes patients carried fewer insertions and more deletions.

Cells sorted by CD45RO/CCR7/CD25/CD127/CD95/CD27 comprised CD4+ naive, central memory, regulatory and stem cell-like memory cells. A remark on this clone: Its antigen is still unknown.

The J gene is TRBJ1-5, the V gene TRBV7-9; TRBD1 matches at 10 bases. Specimen: naive CD4+ T cells from blood. This receptor was taken from a woman aged 18-29 years in good health. The CDR3 nucleotides read TGTGCCAGCAGCCCGGGACAGGGGACCCAGCCCCAGCATTTT. This codes for CASSPGQGTQPQHF.